This entry features one T cell receptor beta chain sequence. Original methodology: Reference gene primers were amplified, and this amplification served to estimate nucleated cell counts. Assay used: immunoSEQ multiplex PCR; TCRdb lists only in-frame clones, some missing. V, J and clone size were drawn from that table, and D and trimming were deduced from the DNA. The sample gives some 270,000 clones, about 89% of which show up once; roughly 0.8% is in the top ten. Germline V lookup: CDR1 MNHEY, CDR2 SVGAGI. The CDR3 spans 15 residues. Trimming removed 4 bases at V and 0 bases at J, with 9 bases between. The sample is drawn from a study of blood T cell repertoires in COVID-19. Background on the study: PBMCs, B-cell-depleted T cells, or T cells provided the cDNA or gDNA that made up the material.

Sequenced: peripheral blood. This chain links TRBV6-5 with TRBJ1-4; no clear D gene. This receptor was identified in a man aged 25 to 40 with acute or convalescent COVID-19. CDR3 loop: CASSSYIATNEKLFF. The CDR3 DNA follows: TGTGCCAGCAGTTCTTACATTGCAACTAATGAAAAACTGTTTTTT.